Included here is one T cell receptor (beta chain) sequence, with context. The antigen remains unidentified. Trimming left V 3 bases short and J 7 bases short, with 12 bases between. The germline V gene has CDR1 LGHDT and CDR2 YNNKEL (reference sequence). The CDR3 contains 13 residues. These data belong to a study of post-analysis software for immune sequencing data. General study points: Four to six TRBV segments were more frequent in patients than controls; TRBV5-6, TRBV5-1 and TRBV20-1 belonged to this group.

Sequencing libraries made from TCR beta cDNA carried unique molecular identifiers. Via MiXCR, TCRdb re-called the PCR reads, giving one row per CDR3 protein. The profile shows over 150,000 distinct CDR3 sequences, approximately 30% of them singletons. This receptor was obtained from a girl between 5 and 17 years old with multiple sclerosis. The V gene is TRBV3-1, the J gene TRBJ1-1; D remains ambiguous. The sample was blood. The CDR3 nucleotides are TGTGCCAGCAGCCAGGGTGGGGATTTTGAAGCTTTCTTT. It yields the protein CASSQGGDFEAFF. The full variable domain, rest sourced from reference TRBV3-1 and TRBJ1-1, is DTAVSQTPKYLVTQMGNDKSIKCEQNLGHDTMYWYKQDSKKFLKIMFSYNNKELIINETVPNRFSPKSPDKAHLNLHINSLELGDSAVYFCASSQGGDFEAFFGQGTRLTVV.